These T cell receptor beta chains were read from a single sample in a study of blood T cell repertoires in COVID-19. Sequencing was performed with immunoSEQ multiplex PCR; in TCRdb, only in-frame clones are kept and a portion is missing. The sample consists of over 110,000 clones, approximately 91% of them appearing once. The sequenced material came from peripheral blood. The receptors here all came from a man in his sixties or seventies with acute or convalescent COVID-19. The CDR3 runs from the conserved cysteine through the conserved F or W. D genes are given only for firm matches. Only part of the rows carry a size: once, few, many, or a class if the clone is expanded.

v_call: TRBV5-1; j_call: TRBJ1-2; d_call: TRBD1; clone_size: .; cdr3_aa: CASRSRGGTGSGYTF; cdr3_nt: TGCGCCAGCAGATCTAGAGGGGGGACAGGGAGCGGCTACACCTTC
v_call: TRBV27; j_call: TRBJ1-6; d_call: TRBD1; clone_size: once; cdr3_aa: CASSSGGASPLHF; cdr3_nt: TGTGCCAGCAGTTCAGGGGGCGCTTCACCCCTCCACTTT
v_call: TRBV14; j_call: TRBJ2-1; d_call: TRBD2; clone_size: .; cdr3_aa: CASSQKTSGFYNEQFF; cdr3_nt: TGTGCCAGCAGCCAGAAGACTAGCGGTTTTTACAATGAGCAGTTCTTC
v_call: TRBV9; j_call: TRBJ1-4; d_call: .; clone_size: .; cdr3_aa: CASSVGAGANEKLFF; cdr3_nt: TGTGCCAGCAGCGTAGGTGCAGGGGCTAATGAAAAACTGTTTTTT
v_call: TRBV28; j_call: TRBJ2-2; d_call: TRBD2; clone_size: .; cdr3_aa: CASSSRRLAGVVGELFF; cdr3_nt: TGTGCCAGCAGTTCTCGTAGACTAGCGGGAGTCGTCGGGGAGCTGTTTTTT
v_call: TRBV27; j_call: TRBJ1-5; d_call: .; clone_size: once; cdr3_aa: CASGAGLMAPQHF; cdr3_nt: TGTGCCAGCGGAGCGGGGCTTATGGCGCCCCAGCATTTT
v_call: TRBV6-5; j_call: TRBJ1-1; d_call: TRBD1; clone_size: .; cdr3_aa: CASSYSGQGAFEAFF; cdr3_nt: TGTGCCAGCAGTTACTCGGGACAGGGGGCGTTTGAAGCTTTCTTT
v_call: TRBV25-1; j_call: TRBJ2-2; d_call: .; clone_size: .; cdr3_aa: CASTRDIGELFF; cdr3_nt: TGTGCCAGCACCCGGGACATTGGGGAGCTGTTTTTT
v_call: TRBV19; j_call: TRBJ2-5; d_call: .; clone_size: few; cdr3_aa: CASSISGFKGETQYF; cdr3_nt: TGTGCCAGTAGTATATCAGGGTTTAAGGGAGAGACCCAGTACTTC
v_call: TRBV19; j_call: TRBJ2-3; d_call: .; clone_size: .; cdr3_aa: CASSTRDIPDTQYF; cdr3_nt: TGTGCCAGTAGTACCCGGGACATCCCAGATACGCAGTATTTT
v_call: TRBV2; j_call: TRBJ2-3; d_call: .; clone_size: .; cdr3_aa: CASLRTDTQYF; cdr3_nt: TGTGCCAGCCTACGCACAGATACGCAGTATTTT
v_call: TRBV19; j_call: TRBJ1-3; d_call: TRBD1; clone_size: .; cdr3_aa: CASMLSRDRAGNTIYF; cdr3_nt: TGTGCCAGTATGTTGTCCCGGGACAGGGCTGGAAACACCATATATTTT
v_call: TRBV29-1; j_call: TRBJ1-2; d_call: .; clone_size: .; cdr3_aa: CSVEQGGYVGYTF; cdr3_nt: TGCAGCGTTGAACAGGGAGGATACGTTGGCTACACCTTC
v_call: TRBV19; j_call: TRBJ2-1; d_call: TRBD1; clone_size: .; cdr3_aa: CASSKTGTGVPRRNEQFF; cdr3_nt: TGTGCCAGTAGTAAAACCGGGACAGGGGTACCACGCCGGAATGAGCAGTTCTTC
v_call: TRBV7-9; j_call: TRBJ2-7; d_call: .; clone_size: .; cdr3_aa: CASSLAGAVEQYF; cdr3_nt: TGTGCCAGCAGCTTAGCGGGGGCGGTCGAGCAGTACTTC
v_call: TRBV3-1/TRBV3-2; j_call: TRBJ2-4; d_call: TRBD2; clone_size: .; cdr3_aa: CASSPTTSRLSNIQYF; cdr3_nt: TGTGCCAGCAGCCCAACGACTAGCCGACTATCAAACATTCAGTACTTC
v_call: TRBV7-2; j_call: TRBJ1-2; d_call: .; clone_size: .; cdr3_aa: CASSLAQANYGYTF; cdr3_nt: TGTGCCAGCAGCTTGGCCCAGGCTAACTATGGCTACACCTTC
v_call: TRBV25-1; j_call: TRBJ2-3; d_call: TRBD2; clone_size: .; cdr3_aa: CASRGLAGDGGTDTQYF; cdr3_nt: TGTGCCAGCCGAGGACTAGCGGGAGACGGGGGCACAGATACGCAGTATTTT
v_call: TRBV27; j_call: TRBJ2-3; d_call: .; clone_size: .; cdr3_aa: CASSSPFAGSTDTQYF; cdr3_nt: TGTGCCAGCAGTTCCCCCTTCGCGGGAAGCACAGATACGCAGTATTTT
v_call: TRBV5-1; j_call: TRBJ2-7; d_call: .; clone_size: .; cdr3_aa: CASSLIVAGALDF; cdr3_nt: TGCGCCAGCAGCTTGATAGTGGCAGGGGCTCTAGACTTC
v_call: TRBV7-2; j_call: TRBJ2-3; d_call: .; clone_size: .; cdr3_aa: CASSQNPSGADTQYF; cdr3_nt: TGTGCCAGCAGCCAAAACCCTTCGGGGGCAGATACGCAGTATTTT
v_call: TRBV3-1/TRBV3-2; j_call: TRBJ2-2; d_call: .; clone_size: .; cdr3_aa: CASSQDSLRISPANTGELFF; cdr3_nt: TGTGCCAGCAGCCAAGATAGTCTGAGGATTTCACCGGCGAACACCGGGGAGCTGTTTTTT
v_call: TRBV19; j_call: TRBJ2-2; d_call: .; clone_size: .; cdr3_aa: CASRGQKFTGELFF; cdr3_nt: TGTGCCAGTAGAGGACAGAAGTTTACCGGGGAGCTGTTTTTT
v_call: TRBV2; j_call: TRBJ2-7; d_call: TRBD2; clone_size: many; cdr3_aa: CASSERGTSGRASGEQYF; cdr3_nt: TGTGCCAGCAGTGAGAGAGGGACTAGCGGGAGGGCGTCGGGTGAGCAGTACTTC
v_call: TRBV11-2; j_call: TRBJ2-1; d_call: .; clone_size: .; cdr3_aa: CASSFRQAYNEQFF; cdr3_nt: TGTGCCAGCAGCTTCCGACAGGCTTACAATGAGCAGTTCTTC
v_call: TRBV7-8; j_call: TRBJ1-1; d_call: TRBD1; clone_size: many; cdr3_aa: CASSLEGQGARTEAFF; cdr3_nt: TGTGCCAGCAGCTTAGAAGGACAGGGGGCAAGGACTGAAGCTTTCTTT
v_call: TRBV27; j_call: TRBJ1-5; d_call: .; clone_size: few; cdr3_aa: CASSFGGGRQPQHF; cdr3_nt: TGTGCCAGCAGTTTCGGGGGAGGGAGGCAGCCCCAGCATTTT
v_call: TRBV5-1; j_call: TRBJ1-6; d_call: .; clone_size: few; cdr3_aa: CASSFSGNGELNSPLHF; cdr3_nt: TGCGCCAGCAGCTTTTCCGGGAACGGGGAACTCAATTCACCCCTCCACTTT
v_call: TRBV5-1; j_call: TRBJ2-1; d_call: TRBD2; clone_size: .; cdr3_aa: CASQIGTSGSNEQFF; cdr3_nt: TGCGCCAGCCAGATCGGGACTAGCGGCTCGAATGAGCAGTTCTTC
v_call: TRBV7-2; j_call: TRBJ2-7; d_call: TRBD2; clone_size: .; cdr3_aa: CASSLGLAGGTYEQYF; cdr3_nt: TGTGCCAGCAGCTTAGGGCTAGCGGGAGGTACCTACGAGCAGTACTTC
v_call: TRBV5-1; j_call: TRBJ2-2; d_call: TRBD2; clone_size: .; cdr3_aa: CASSPMGGTFANTGELFF; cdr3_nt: TGCGCCAGCAGCCCCATGGGAGGGACCTTCGCGAACACCGGGGAGCTGTTTTTT
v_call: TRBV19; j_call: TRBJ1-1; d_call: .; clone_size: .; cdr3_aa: CASQEGRQPMNTEAFF; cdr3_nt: TGTGCCAGCCAGGAGGGGCGCCAACCAATGAACACTGAAGCTTTCTTT
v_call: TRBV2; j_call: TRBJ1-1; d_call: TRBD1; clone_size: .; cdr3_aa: CATTTGMNTEAFF; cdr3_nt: TGTGCCACTACGACAGGGATGAACACTGAAGCTTTCTTT
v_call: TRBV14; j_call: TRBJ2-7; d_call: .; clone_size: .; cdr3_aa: CASSPVVAAIYEQYF; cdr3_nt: TGTGCCAGCAGCCCAGTAGTAGCCGCTATCTACGAGCAGTACTTC
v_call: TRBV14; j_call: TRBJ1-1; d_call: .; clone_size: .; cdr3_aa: CASSQGTDRKAFF; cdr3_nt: TGTGCCAGCAGCCAAGGGACAGATCGAAAAGCTTTCTTT
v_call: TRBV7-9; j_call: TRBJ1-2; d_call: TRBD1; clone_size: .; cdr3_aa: CASSFTGANYGYTF; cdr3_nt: TGTGCCAGCAGCTTCACAGGGGCTAACTATGGCTACACCTTC
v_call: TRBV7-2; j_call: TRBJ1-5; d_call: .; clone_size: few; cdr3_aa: CASSSRQGNQPQHF; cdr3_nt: TGTGCCAGCAGCTCCCGACAAGGCAATCAGCCCCAGCATTTT
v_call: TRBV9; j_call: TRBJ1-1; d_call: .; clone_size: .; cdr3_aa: CASSVLPGGGTEAFF; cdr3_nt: TGTGCCAGCAGCGTTCTCCCGGGGGGAGGCACTGAAGCTTTCTTT
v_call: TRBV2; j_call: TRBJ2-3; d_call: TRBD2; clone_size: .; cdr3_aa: CASSEGVAGDTDTQYF; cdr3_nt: TGTGCCAGCAGTGAAGGGGTAGCGGGGGACACAGATACGCAGTATTTT
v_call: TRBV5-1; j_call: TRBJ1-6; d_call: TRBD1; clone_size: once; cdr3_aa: CASSMDRGGNSPLHF; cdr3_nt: TGCGCCAGCAGCATGGACAGGGGGGGTAATTCACCCCTCCACTTT
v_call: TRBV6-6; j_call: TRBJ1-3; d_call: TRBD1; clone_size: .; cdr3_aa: CASRLLQGAENTIYF; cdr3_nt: TGTGCCAGCAGACTACTACAGGGGGCAGAAAACACCATATATTTT
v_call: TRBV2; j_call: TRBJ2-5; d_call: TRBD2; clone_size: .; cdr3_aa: CASSPSGGDVETQYF; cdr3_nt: TGTGCCAGCAGCCCTAGCGGGGGGGATGTAGAGACCCAGTACTTC
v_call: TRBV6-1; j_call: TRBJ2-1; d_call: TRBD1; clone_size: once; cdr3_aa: CASSFTGGGNEQFF; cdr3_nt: TGTGCCAGCAGTTTCACAGGGGGTGGGAATGAGCAGTTCTTC
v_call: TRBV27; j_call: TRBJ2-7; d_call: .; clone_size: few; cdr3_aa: CASSSGFQAAEQYF; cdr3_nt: TGTGCCAGCAGTTCAGGATTCCAGGCTGCCGAGCAGTACTTC
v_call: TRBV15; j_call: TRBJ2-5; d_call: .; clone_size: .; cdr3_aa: CATSRDVQQETQYF; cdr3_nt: TGTGCCACCAGCAGAGATGTCCAGCAAGAGACCCAGTACTTC
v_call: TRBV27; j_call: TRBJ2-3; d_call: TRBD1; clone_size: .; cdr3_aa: CASSWGQGQATQYF; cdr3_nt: TGTGCCAGCAGTTGGGGACAGGGTCAGGCTACGCAGTATTTT
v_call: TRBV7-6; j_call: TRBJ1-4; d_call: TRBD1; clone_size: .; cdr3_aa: CASTEGAPNEKLFF; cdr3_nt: TGTGCCAGCACCGAGGGGGCGCCTAATGAAAAACTGTTTTTT
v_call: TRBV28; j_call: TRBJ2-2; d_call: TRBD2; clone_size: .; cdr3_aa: CASRLAGANTGELFF; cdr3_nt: TGTGCCAGCAGGCTAGCGGGAGCCAACACCGGGGAGCTGTTTTTT